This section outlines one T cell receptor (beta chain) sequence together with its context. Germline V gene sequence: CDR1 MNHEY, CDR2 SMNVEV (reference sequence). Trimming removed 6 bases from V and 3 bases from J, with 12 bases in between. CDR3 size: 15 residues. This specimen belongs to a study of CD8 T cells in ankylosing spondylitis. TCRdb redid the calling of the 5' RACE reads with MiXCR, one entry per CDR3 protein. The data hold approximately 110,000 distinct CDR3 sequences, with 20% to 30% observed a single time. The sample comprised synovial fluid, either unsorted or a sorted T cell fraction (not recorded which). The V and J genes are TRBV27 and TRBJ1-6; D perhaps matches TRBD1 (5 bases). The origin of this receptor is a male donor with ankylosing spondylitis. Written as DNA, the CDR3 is TGTGCCAGCAGCCCGGGACTTCACTATAATTCACCCCTCCACTTT. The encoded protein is CASSPGLHYNSPLHF.